This T cell receptor (beta chain) was captured in a study of blood T cells in healthy people across ages. Study in general: Per two T cells, about one barcoded beta molecule was captured through template switching. Findings of the study overall: Long-lived and aged donors differed, with more naive CD4+ cells and higher diversity in the long-lived.

Then a second PCR, running about 7 to 11 cycles, was carried out with a sample-barcoded 5' primer and a J-beta primer mix. TCRdb itself ran the 5' RACE reads through MiXCR, one entry per CDR3 protein. Of some 1.5 million distinct CDR3 sequences listed, 28% were seen once; the top ten hold roughly 8%. A word on this clonotype: Its target is unknown. Germline and junction disagree at one end, which may indicate a read error.

The CDR3 spans 19 residues. The sample consisted of blood. This chain links TRBV12-3 or TRBV12-4 with TRBJ2-6; 11 bases line up with TRBD1. The source of this sequence is a woman aged 25 to 39 in good health. The CDR3 DNA sequence: TGTGTCAGCAGTTTCCGGTTAGGGACAGGGGGCTCTGGGGCCAACGTCCTGACTTTC. Translation: CVSSFRLGTGGSGANVLTF.